The 2 T cell receptor beta chains reported below all come from one sample, sequenced in a study of regulatory T cells in long-lasting Graves disease. Documented time point: newly diagnosed GD, antithyroid drugs for less than 3 months. Researchers made the TCR library from RNA that was extracted from PBMCs. Relying on iRepertoire HTBI primers and Arm-PCR of CDR3 regions, the team built TCR beta libraries. TCRdb processed the multiplex PCR reads anew with MiXCR; each CDR3 protein has one entry. The data hold 400,000 to 550,000 distinct CDR3 sequences, with about 15% observed a single time. The sample was also reused in another study, on T cells in Graves' hyperthyroidism and ophthalmopathy.

The material was peripheral blood mononuclear cells (PBMCs), obtained at new diagnosis, from a patient treated with antithyroid drugs. These receptors were taken from a woman aged 25 to 39 with Graves disease.

In its sample, this clonotype was seen many times. This rearrangement joins TRBV28 to TRBJ2-3; 7 nucleotides line up with TRBD1. The germline V gene has CDR1 MDHEN and CDR2 SYDVKM. CDR3 length: 16 residues. Trimming removed 5 bases from V and 5 bases from J; junction bases left unmatched: 13. The CDR3 bases are TGTGCCAGCAGTCGACTATCCAGGGGGTTAATAGATACGCAGTATTTT. This codes for CASSRLSRGLIDTQYF.

This clonotype has ten or more counts. The V call is TRBV27, the J call TRBJ2-3; TRBD2 might be the D (6 bases). There are 16 residues in the CDR3. Per germline, CDR1 MNHEY and CDR2 SMNVEV (reference sequence). Trimming took off 0 bases at V and 2 bases at J, with 12 bases between the two ends. The CDR3, as DNA: TGTGCCAGCAGTTTATCGGCGGGAAAAGTCACAGATACGCAGTATTTT. Protein product: CASSLSAGKVTDTQYF.